This TCR beta chain is drawn from a study of cytomegalovirus exposure and HLA in healthy donors. In the case of this clone: Its antigen remains unknown.

V lost 6 bases and J lost 6, with 17 bases in between. Germline values: CDR1 KGHSH, CDR2 LQKENI. The CDR3 sequence is 14 residues long. PCR employed 60 Vbeta and 13 Jbeta primers. Assay: immunoSEQ multiplex PCR; the TCRdb copy retains only in-frame clones and omits some. The sample consists of approximately 110,000 clones, 73% of them appearing once. General study points: Later work found most CMV-associated TCR beta chains apparently HLA-restricted.

The TCR was taken from a woman in her thirties or forties in good health and CMV-seronegative. The V gene is TRBV18, the J gene TRBJ1-1, with D unresolved. Sequencing was done on a sample of PBMCs. CDR3 in DNA: TGTGCCAGCTCGCCAACCCAAGAGGGAGCTGAAGCTTTCTTT. This translates into CASSPTQEGAEAFF. Drawing the rest from reference TRBV18 and TRBJ1-1, the complete variable domain is NAGVMQNPRHLVRRRGQEARLRCSPMKGHSHVYWYRQLPEEGLKFMVYLQKENIIDESGMPKERFSAEFPKEGPSILRIQQVVRGDSAAYFCASSPTQEGAEAFFGQGTRLTVV.